These T cell receptor beta chains were read from a single sample in a study of cytomegalovirus exposure and HLA in healthy donors. Profiling relied on immunoSEQ multiplex PCR, and the TCRdb table lists in-frame clones only, not all of them. The table lists 170,000 or so clones, about 80% of them singletons. Sequencing used PBMCs. The receptors derive from a woman aged 18-35 years in good health and CMV-seropositive. CDR3s include the opening cysteine and the closing phenylalanine or tryptophan. Fields, in order: V gene, J gene, D gene, clone size, CDR3 DNA, CDR3 protein. D genes are given only for firm matches. Some rows mark clone size as missing; the rest say once, few, many or name a class of expanded clone.

TRBV7-9,TRBJ1-2,-,-,TGTGCCAGCAGCCCAATCCAGGAAGGGGCGAACTATGGCTACACCTTC,CASSPIQEGANYGYTF
TRBV6-5,TRBJ2-7,-,-,TGTGCCAGCAGTTACTCTGGGGGCGCAATGTACGAGCAGTACTTC,CASSYSGGAMYEQYF
TRBV2,TRBJ2-5,TRBD2,-,TGTGCCAGCAGTGCTGCGGGGGGGCCGGGGGAGACCCAGTACTTC,CASSAAGGPGETQYF
TRBV7-2,TRBJ2-5,-,-,TGTGCCAGCAGCCCCAGAGGAGGAGAGACCCAGTACTTC,CASSPRGGETQYF
TRBV6-4,TRBJ2-2,TRBD2,-,TGTGCCAGCAGTGCCGGGACTAGGGGCACCGGGGAGCTGTTTTTT,CASSAGTRGTGELFF
TRBV10-3,TRBJ2-6,-,-,TGTGCCATCAGTGAGTCGAGGGCTGGGGCCAACGTCCTGACTTTC,CAISESRAGANVLTF
TRBV11-2,TRBJ1-5,-,-,TGTGCCAGCAGCCGGGGGAGGGGAGAGGGCAATCAGCCCCAGCATTTT,CASSRGRGEGNQPQHF
TRBV15,TRBJ1-2,-,few,TGTGCCACCAGCAGAGATCTTGGGGCTGGCGGCTACACCTTC,CATSRDLGAGGYTF
TRBV9,TRBJ2-7,TRBD2,once,TGTGCCAGCAGCGTAGGGGGGACTAGCGGAATCGGCGAGCAGTACTTC,CASSVGGTSGIGEQYF
TRBV11-2,TRBJ2-7,-,-,TGTGCCAGCAGCTTAGCGTCACAGGGCTACGAGCAGTACTTC,CASSLASQGYEQYF
TRBV6-5,TRBJ2-7,-,-,TGTGCCAGCAGTCGTACAGGGCTGTACGAGCAGTACTTC,CASSRTGLYEQYF
TRBV9,TRBJ2-1,TRBD2,-,TGTGCCAGCAGCGTAGTCGGCGGGGGTCATGAGCAGTTCTTC,CASSVVGGGHEQFF
TRBV10-3,TRBJ1-1,TRBD1,-,TGTGCCATCAGCGGGACAGAAAACACTGAAGCTTTCTTT,CAISGTENTEAFF
TRBV13,TRBJ2-3,TRBD1,-,TGTGCCAGCAGCCCGGGACAGCTCACAGATACGCAGTATTTT,CASSPGQLTDTQYF
TRBV5-1,TRBJ2-3,TRBD1,-,TGCGCCAGCAGCCGCCAGGGACAGGGATGGTCAGATACGCAGTATTTT,CASSRQGQGWSDTQYF
TRBV19,TRBJ1-1,-,-,TGTGCCAGTCAGAACTTTCAGGGGCCCACTGAAGCTTTCTTT,CASQNFQGPTEAFF
TRBV19,TRBJ1-5,-,once,TGTGCCAGTGAATGGCAGATTTATAGCAATCAGCCCCAGCATTTT,CASEWQIYSNQPQHF
TRBV7-3,TRBJ2-1,TRBD1,-,TGTGCCAGCAGCTTATCGCAGGGGGCGGGTTACAATGAGCAGTTCTTC,CASSLSQGAGYNEQFF
TRBV4-1,TRBJ2-7,-,many,TGCGCCAGCAGCCTCGAGGGTGGGACCTACGAGCAGTACTTC,CASSLEGGTYEQYF
TRBV12-5,TRBJ1-1,-,-,TGTGCTAGTGGTTTGGTACACAGGACAAACGAAGCTTTCTTT,CASGLVHRTNEAFF
TRBV5-1,TRBJ1-6,-,-,TGCGCCAGCAGCTACCAGGGTAGTACCGGCTCACCCCTCCACTTT,CASSYQGSTGSPLHF
TRBV7-9,TRBJ1-3,-,-,TGTGCCAGCAGCTTAGGCGCAGGTCAGGCCGATTTT,CASSLGAGQADF
TRBV10-3,TRBJ1-1,-,once,TGTGCCAAACAGGGTAACACTGAAGCTTTCTTT,CAKQGNTEAFF
TRBV6-4,TRBJ2-1,TRBD2,-,TGTGCCAGCAGGCCGGCTAGCGGGGGGTCCAATGAGCAGTTCTTC,CASRPASGGSNEQFF
TRBV29-1,TRBJ2-1,-,-,TGCAGCGTTTCCGGGAATGAGCAGTTCTTC,CSVSGNEQFF
TRBV5-6,TRBJ2-5,TRBD1,-,TGTGCCAGCAGCTTGATCCAGGGGGTGGTGCAAGAGACCCAGTACTTC,CASSLIQGVVQETQYF
TRBV29-1,TRBJ1-2,TRBD1,few,TGCAGCGTTGACTCCGGGACAGGATATGGCTACACCTTC,CSVDSGTGYGYTF
TRBV6-6,TRBJ1-6,-,-,TGTGCCAGCAGTTACCCCGGGACATCGAATTCACCCCTCCACTTT,CASSYPGTSNSPLHF
TRBV9,TRBJ2-7,TRBD1,-,TGTGCCAGCAGCGTAGGGGGACAGATAAGTAACTACGAGCAGTACTTC,CASSVGGQISNYEQYF
TRBV5-6,TRBJ1-1,TRBD1,-,TGTGCCAGTGGACAGGGGAACACTGAAGCTTTCTTT,CASGQGNTEAFF
TRBV5-1,TRBJ2-1,-,once,TGCGCCAGCAGCTCCAACAGGGTCCGAAACGGTGAGCAGTTCTTC,CASSSNRVRNGEQFF
TRBV11-3,TRBJ1-3,-,-,TGTGCCAGCAGCCAAGGAGGGACTGGAAACACCATATATTTT,CASSQGGTGNTIYF
TRBV12-5,TRBJ2-1,TRBD1,-,TGTGCTAGTGGTCCGGGACAGGGAGGGAATGAGCAGTTCTTC,CASGPGQGGNEQFF
TRBV9,TRBJ2-3,-,-,TGTGCCAGCAGCGGTTCCCTAGGTGACACAGATACGCAGTATTTT,CASSGSLGDTDTQYF
TRBV19,TRBJ2-5,-,-,TGTGCCAGTACCGATTCTGGCGGCTTCCAAGAGACCCAGTACTTC,CASTDSGGFQETQYF
TRBV19,TRBJ2-2,TRBD2,-,TGTGCCAGTAGTAGAATTGGGGGGGTAAACACCGGGGAGCTGTTTTTT,CASSRIGGVNTGELFF
TRBV2,TRBJ1-4,TRBD1,once,TGTGCCAGCAGTGATGATTTTGGGACAGTTGAAAAACTGTTTTTT,CASSDDFGTVEKLFF
TRBV6-1,TRBJ1-1,-,-,TGTGCCAGCAAGAGGCACACTGAAGCTTTCTTT,CASKRHTEAFF
TRBV27,TRBJ2-7,-,-,TGTGCCGCGGGCCGTTACTCCTACGAGCAGTACTTC,CAAGRYSYEQYF
TRBV9,TRBJ2-3,-,-,TGTGCCAGCAGCCCGATTAACTCTGGCACAGATACGCAGTATTTT,CASSPINSGTDTQYF
TRBV29-1,TRBJ1-5,-,-,TGCAGCGTTGCCGGAGCAACTACAAATCAGCCCCAGCATTTT,CSVAGATTNQPQHF
TRBV5-5,TRBJ1-4,-,-,TGTGCCAGCAGCTTGGGACCGGCGGGAACTAATGAAAAACTGTTTTTT,CASSLGPAGTNEKLFF
TRBV4-2,TRBJ2-5,TRBD2,once,TGTGCCAGCAGCCAAGCTAGCGGGGGCCCAGATGAGACCCAGTACTTC,CASSQASGGPDETQYF
TRBV5-4,TRBJ1-5,-,-,TGTGCCAGCAGCTTGGATAAAAATCAGCCCCAGCATTTT,CASSLDKNQPQHF
TRBV12-5,TRBJ1-6,-,-,TGTGCTAGTGGCCCCGGACTGGACCGAGCACCCCTCCACTTT,CASGPGLDRAPLHF
TRBV7-9,TRBJ2-7,-,-,TGTGCCAGCAGCTTTATAGCCGGCAAGCCGGCCACCGTGCGGGAGCAGTACTTC,CASSFIAGKPATVREQYF
TRBV6-1,TRBJ2-3,-,-,TGTGCCAGCAGCCGGTCTGCACTCCTCACAGATACGCAGTATTTT,CASSRSALLTDTQYF